The clone carrying this T cell receptor delta chain ranks as large (0.1 to 1%). Within the sample, other DNA sequences also encode this same CDR3. The entry originates in a study of gamma-delta T cells after stem cell transplantation. TCRdb made new clone calls on the RT-PCR reads using CATT. The table records approximately 1,600 delta-chain clones, roughly 8.7% of them present only once. Germline V gene data show CDR1 as GEAIGNYY and CDR2 as EKD. This CDR3 has 22 residues. With V trimmed by 1 base and J by 0 bases, 14 bases remained unmatched. The chain has TRDV2 and TRDJ3; TRDD3 matches at 10 bases. The source material was gamma-delta T cells. This receptor was identified in a human donor. It is not recorded whose cells these are; they may come from a transplant donor. CDR3 DNA: TGTGCCTGTGACACTTTCCCGGGTGGGGGATACTCAAGCTCCTGGGACACCCGACAGATGTTTTTC. Translating it yields CACDTFPGGGYSSSWDTRQMFF.